The 13 T cell receptor beta chains reported below all come from one sample, sequenced in a study of vaccination effects on CD4 cells after COVID-19. Profiled with immunoSEQ multiplex PCR; TCRdb holds only in-frame clones, not every one. This sample yields some 61,000 clones, of which around four fifths are seen a single time; more than 0.9% belongs to the top ten. Antigen-specific CD4+ T cell clonotypes were called by their expansion after viral peptide-pool culture in ViraFEST. After more than 8 days in culture, the CD4+ T cells were isolated. Two doses of either BNT162b2 or mRNA-1273 were given to each participant. Their specific antigens are unknown. This sample comprised CD4+ T cells from PBMCs cultured with HCoV-OC43 spike peptides, obtained after COVID-19 vaccination. The subset is: HCoV-OC43 spike overlapping peptide pool stimulation. The receptors stem from a human donor who received a COVID-19 vaccine.

The chain couples TRBV5-5 to TRBJ1-1; D may be TRBD1 (5 bases). The CDR3 has 15 residues. V gave up 5 bases and J gave up 2 bases, with 16 bases separating them. CDR1 and CDR2 (germline): SGHKS, YYEKEE (reference sequence). CDR3 coding DNA: TGTGCCAGCAGAATCGGACAAGACTTAAACACTGAAGCTTTCTTT. It translates to CASRIGQDLNTEAFF.

J is TRBJ2-1 and V is TRBV5-4; D is perhaps TRBD1 or TRBD2 (5 bases each). Germline V gene data show CDR1 as SGHNT and CDR2 as YYREEE (reference sequence). This CDR3 has 15 residues. V was clipped by 4 bases and J by 5 bases, with 16 bases between them. The CDR3 DNA follows: TGTGCCAGCAGCACCCAGCAGGGACCCCACAATGAGCAGTTCTTC. It is translated as CASSTQQGPHNEQFF.

This chain joins TRBV7-5 and TRBJ1-2; TRBD1 is the table's D call and was not checked against the DNA. TRBV7-5 is marked as a pseudogene. The CDR3 has 15 residues. CDR3 DNA sequence: TGTGCCAGAAGCTTGGGCAGGGGGCGATACTATGGCTACACCTTC. It encodes CARSLGRGRYYGYTF.

This clone has only a few counts. V is TRBV19 and J is TRBJ1-2; no reliable D call. V lost 5 bases and J 7 bases, leaving 14 bases between the germline ends. Per germline, CDR1 LNHDA and CDR2 SQIVND (reference sequence). The CDR3 totals 13 residues. In DNA form, the CDR3 reads TGTGCCAGTAGTCGATACGAGGCAGGTGGCTACACCTTC. Its protein is CASSRYEAGGYTF.

The chain is built from TRBV6-1 and TRBJ2-5, with D possibly matching TRBD2 (7 bases). CDR3 length equals 16 residues. Germline V lookup: CDR1 MNHNS, CDR2 SASEGT. Trimming pared 3 bases from V and 5 bases from J, leaving 19 bases between. Written as DNA, the CDR3 is TGTGCCAGCAGTGATGTGGGGGGGGGCTTAAGGGAGACCCAGTACTTC. Translated, it gives CASSDVGGGLRETQYF.

CDR3 nucleotides: TGTGCCTGGAGTGTAACAGGGGTCGAAAAACTGTTTTTT. This sequence encodes CAWSVTGVEKLFF. The gene calls are TRBV30 and TRBJ1-4; the match to TRBD1 covers 7 bases. From germline, CDR1 is GTSNPN and CDR2 SVGIG (reference sequence). The CDR3 covers 13 residues. V was clipped by 0 bases and J by 8 bases; unmatched bases: 3. The full variable domain, its missing parts supplied by reference TRBV30 and TRBJ1-4, is SQTIHQWPATLVQPVGSPLSLECTVEGTSNPNLYWYRQAAGRGLQLLFYSVGIGQISSEVPQNLSASRPQDRQFILSSKKLLLSDSGFYLCAWSVTGVEKLFFGSGTQLSVL.

CDR3 nucleotides: TGTGCCAGCAGCTTAGGTCAGGGATTTCAGCCCCAGCATTTT. This encodes CASSLGQGFQPQHF. The rearrangement uses TRBV7-8 and TRBJ1-5, with a tentative D call TRBD1 (5 bases). V was shortened by 1 base and J by 6 bases, with 10 bases between the two germline ends. Germline loops: CDR1 SGHVS, CDR2 FQNEAQ. The CDR3 spans 14 residues.

The gene calls are TRBV19 and TRBJ1-1; no reliable D call. V gave up 6 bases and J gave up 4 bases, with 15 bases separating them. Germline V CDR1 and CDR2: LNHDA, SQIVND (reference sequence). This CDR3 contains 14 residues. The CDR3 region has the DNA TGTGCCAGTAGCCCACCAGGATCGAGCACTGAAGCTTTCTTT. It specifies CASSPPGSSTEAFF.

The CDR3 loop is CASSSRDRGNYGYTF. The CDR3 region has the DNA TGTGCCAGCAGTAGCCGGGACAGGGGTAACTATGGCTACACCTTC. This chain links TRBV2 with TRBJ1-2, with TRBD1 matching over 10 bases. The CDR3 is 15 amino acids. The J segment lost 1 base and the V segment lost 5 bases, leaving 4 bases of the junction unmatched. The germline V gene has CDR1 SNHLY and CDR2 FYNNEI.

The J gene is TRBJ1-2, the V gene TRBV5-1, with 12 bases fitting TRBD1. This CDR3 is built from 15 residues. V shed 4 bases and J 7 bases; nucleotides not matched to a gene: 8. In germline, CDR1 is SGHRS, CDR2 YFSETQ. The DNA for the CDR3 is TGCGCCAGCAGCATAACCGGGACAGGGGGCCTTGGCTACACCTTC. As protein: CASSITGTGGLGYTF.

The chain couples TRBV5-1 to TRBJ2-4; 9 nucleotides agree with TRBD1. CDR3 length: 16 residues. In germline, CDR1 is SGHRS, CDR2 YFSETQ. J lost 1 base, V lost 4 bases, and 6 bases had no gene match. The CDR3 loop is CASSTRDRDAKNIQYF. CDR3 bases: TGCGCCAGCAGCACCCGGGACAGGGATGCCAAAAACATTCAGTACTTC.

The chain uses TRBV7-2 and TRBJ2-1; 12 nucleotides agree with TRBD2. Per germline, CDR1 SGHTA and CDR2 FQGNSA. Trimming took 2 bases from V and 8 from J; bases not matched to a gene: 4. The CDR3 consists of 15 residues. The CDR3 DNA reads TGTGCCAGCAGCTTACTAGCGGGGGGGTTGGATGAGCAGTTCTTC. Translating gives CASSLLAGGLDEQFF.

The table lists this clone with a few counts. V and J are TRBV6-5 and TRBJ1-1; 8 bases align to TRBD1. V trimming: 6 bases; J trimming: 5 bases; junction bases outside the gene matches: 8. This CDR3 is 14 amino acids long. Germline lookup yields CDR1 MNHEY and CDR2 SVGAGI. The CDR3, as DNA: TGTGCCAGCAGCCTTGGACAGGGAGGTACTGAAGCTTTCTTT. Translating it yields CASSLGQGGTEAFF.